The clone carrying this TCR beta chain was observed once. Germline V gene data show CDR1 as SGHTS and CDR2 as YDEGEE. The V end was cut by 3 bases, the J end by 1 base, with 17 bases between. The CDR3 loop spans 17 amino acids. Only in-frame clones appear in the TCRdb table, and some are missing; sequencing was by immunoSEQ multiplex PCR. Among roughly 120,000 clones, about 91% were seen once, and the ten largest hold 3.4%. The sample is drawn from a study of control samples from healthy donors and cancer patients. This sequence joins TRBV5-8 and TRBJ1-5, with D possibly TRBD1 on 5 matching bases. The sequence was collected from a man in his forties in good health. The sequencing input was blood. For the CDR3, the DNA is TGTGCCAGCAGCTCCCGAGCGGGGCTAGGGAGCAATCAGCCCCAGCATTTT. Amino acids: CASSSRAGLGSNQPQHF. Full variable domain (missing parts from reference TRBV5-8 and TRBJ1-5): EAGVTQSPTHLIKTRGQQATLRCSPISGHTSVYWYQQALGLGLQFLLWYDEGEERNRGNFPPRFSGRQFPNYSSELNVNALELEDSALYLCASSSRAGLGSNQPQHFGDGTRLSIL.